Below, 20 T cell receptor beta chains from the same sample are listed, as sequenced in a study of identical twins listed by TCRdb under 2016. The library relied on 5' RACE. Data came from an Illumina HiSeq 2000. Starting from the raw public reads, TCRdb applied fastp trimming at Q25, assembled clones with MiXCR and retained in-frame beta chains. Identical CDR3 protein sequences are pooled into one entry, listed with their most common genes and DNA. The sample data list roughly 770,000 distinct CDR3 sequences, and 15% to 20% of these were observed just once. The ten largest account for around 13% of the sample. These data also formed part of another study, on T cells expressing NK-cell markers.

Sample: PBMCs. These receptors came from a young woman in good health.

In its sample, this clonotype was seen a few times. CDR3 nucleotide sequence: TGTGCCAGCAGGGGGGGGTACTACAATGAGCAGTTCTTC. It yields the protein CASRGGYYNEQFF. The rearrangement links TRBV12-3 or TRBV12-4 to TRBJ2-1, with 7 bases identical to TRBD2. CDR3 length: 13 amino acids. The J segment lost 3 bases and the V segment lost 6 bases, leaving 2 bases of the junction unmatched.

The rearrangement joins TRBV3-1 to TRBJ2-2; D is unresolved. CDR1 and CDR2 (germline): LGHDT, YNNKEL (reference sequence). This CDR3 has 15 residues. Trimming removed 0 bases at V and 4 bases at J, with 9 bases between. This chain's CDR3 is CASSQDLRTTGELFF. DNA of the CDR3: TGTGCCAGCAGCCAAGATCTACGTACCACCGGGGAGCTGTTTTTT.

This clonotype has only a few counts. The chain uses TRBV12-3 or TRBV12-4 and TRBJ2-7; a weak D match, TRBD2 (6 bases). The CDR3 runs 13 residues. The V end was cut by 5 bases, the J end by 5 bases, with 13 bases between. CDR3 protein: CASSPNGGNEQYF. DNA for the CDR3: TGTGCCAGCAGTCCCAACGGGGGAAACGAGCAGTACTTC.

Only a few counts were recorded for this clonotype. V gene TRBV6-1 combines with J gene TRBJ1-1, with TRBD1 as a possible D gene (5 bases). CDR1 MNHNS and CDR2 SASEGT come from the germline V gene. The V gene lost 6 bases and the J gene lost 1 base, with 9 bases spanning the gap. The CDR3 length is 13 residues. The CDR3 spells CASRGLRNTEAFF. CDR3 nucleotides: TGTGCCAGCAGGGGACTGAGGAACACTGAAGCTTTCTTT.

The chain recombines TRBV19 with TRBJ2-1; D is possibly TRBD1 (6 bases). Trimming cost V 5 bases and J 6 bases, with 14 bases left between them. This CDR3 spans 14 amino acids. Germline CDR1 and CDR2: LNHDA and SQIVND (reference sequence). CDR3 loop: CASSLSNRANEQFF. The DNA for the CDR3 is TGTGCCAGTAGTCTTTCGAACAGGGCCAATGAGCAGTTCTTC.

The chain is built from TRBV20-1 and TRBJ1-5, with unresolved D. The CDR3 totals 12 residues. Trimming pared 4 bases from V and 8 bases from J, leaving 12 bases between. The germline V gene has CDR1 DFQATT and CDR2 SNEGSKA (reference sequence). The CDR3 protein is CSATDNGKPQHF. CDR3 coding DNA: TGCAGTGCTACCGACAACGGCAAGCCCCAGCATTTT.

This clonotype was seen repeatedly, ten times or more. The chain joins TRBV11-2 to TRBJ1-2; possible D gene TRBD1, 5 bases. The CDR3 has 12 amino acids. CDR1 is SGHAT and CDR2 is FQNNGV in the germline V gene. V dropped 0 bases and J dropped 14 bases, with 13 bases sitting between them. In DNA, the CDR3 is TGTGCCAGCAGCTTAGATCAGGGCCCGGGGACCTTC. This codes for CASSLDQGPGTF.

The rearrangement joins TRBV12-3 or TRBV12-4 to TRBJ1-1, with D perhaps TRBD1 (5 bases). This CDR3 region has 15 residues. Trimming took off 7 bases at V and 2 bases at J, with 17 bases between the two ends. The CDR3 coding sequence is TGTGCCAGCAACTCGGGGCTTGCTATAAACACTGAAGCTTTCTTT. Amino acids: CASNSGLAINTEAFF.

This clonotype has only a few counts. The chain joins TRBV12-3 or TRBV12-4 to TRBJ1-1; unclear D gene. V lost 6 bases, J lost 1 base, and 6 bases lay in between. CDR3 length: 12 residues. CDR3: CASRVGNTEAFF. CDR3 bases: TGTGCCAGCAGGGTGGGGAACACTGAAGCTTTCTTT.

A few counts support this clonotype. This rearrangement joins TRBV7-8 to TRBJ2-2; no clear D. The CDR3 is 15 amino acids. Germline V lookup: CDR1 SGHVS, CDR2 FQNEAQ. Trimming left V 5 bases short and J 2 bases short, with 12 bases between. Here the CDR3 reads CASSPRRFNTGELFF. For the CDR3, the DNA is TGTGCCAGCAGCCCCCGACGATTCAACACCGGGGAGCTGTTTTTT.

The count of this clonotype is one. V gene TRBV7-3 combines with J gene TRBJ2-3; D not certain. The germline V gene encodes CDR1 SGHTA and CDR2 FQGTGA. The V and J ends lost 2 bases and 0 bases respectively, with 9 bases between them. The CDR3 runs 15 residues. In DNA, the CDR3 is TGTGCCAGCAGCTTATTAGGTGTTAGCACAGATACGCAGTATTTT. Encoded protein: CASSLLGVSTDTQYF.

The chain links TRBV5-1 to TRBJ2-7, with 7 nucleotides matching TRBD1. The length of the CDR3 is 14 residues. Germline V gene sequence: CDR1 SGHRS, CDR2 YFSETQ. Trimming at V came to 5 bases and at J to 2 bases, leaving 7 bases not matched to a gene. CDR3 nucleotides: TGCGCCAGCAGGGAGGACAGGATTACCTACGAGCAGTACTTC. The encoded protein is CASREDRITYEQYF.

This clonotype was detected ten times or more. This chain connects TRBV20-1 to TRBJ2-2; D remains unclear. Per the germline V gene, CDR1 is DFQATT and CDR2 is SNEGSKA (reference sequence). This CDR3 has 13 residues. V lost 1 base, J lost 1 base, and 4 bases lay in between. As DNA, the CDR3 is TGCAGTGCTAGAGGAAGGAACACCGGGGAGCTGTTTTTT. Residues: CSARGRNTGELFF.

V is TRBV29-1 and J is TRBJ2-3; D not certain. Trimming pared 7 bases from V and 4 bases from J, leaving 9 bases between. The CDR3 is made up of 11 amino acids. Germline V gene data show CDR1 as SQVTM and CDR2 as ANQGSEA. For the CDR3, the DNA is TGCAGCGCCGCCCGGTCAGATACGCAGTATTTT. It codes for CSAARSDTQYF.

This rearrangement joins TRBV18 to TRBJ1-3; D not resolved. The CDR3 runs 15 residues. V was pared by 1 base and J by 0 bases, with 7 bases between. Looked up from germline, CDR1 is KGHSH and CDR2 is LQKENI. CDR3 DNA sequence: TGTGCCAGCTCACCACTTAGCCTCTCTGGAAACACCATATATTTT. This encodes CASSPLSLSGNTIYF.

J is TRBJ2-1 and V is TRBV20-1; D possibly uses TRBD1 or TRBD2 (6 bases each). Trimming shortened V by 3 bases and J by 6 bases, and 18 bases separated the two germline ends. This CDR3 has 15 residues. Germline V CDR1 and CDR2: DFQATT, SNEGSKA (reference sequence). The CDR3 here is CSASPEGGDINEQFF. The CDR3 DNA reads TGCAGTGCTAGTCCCGAGGGGGGAGATATCAATGAGCAGTTCTTC.

Note on this clonotype: Relative to the germline gene, one junction end is altered; a read error may explain this. This sequence joins TRBV5-1 and TRBJ2-1; 9 bases map to TRBD1. The CDR3 is 14 residues long. Germline CDR1 is SGHRS and CDR2 is YFSETQ. The CDR3 is CASSLLQGANERFF. CDR3 DNA sequence: TGCGCCAGCAGCCTGTTACAGGGGGCTAATGAGCGGTTCTTC.

This clonotype turned up a few times. The chain combines TRBV7-2 with TRBJ1-1; no clear D gene. This CDR3 has 14 amino acids. In germline, CDR1 is SGHTA, CDR2 FQGNSA. Trimming stripped 3 bases from V and 1 base from J, with 9 bases between. CDR3 sequence: CASSFYGGNTEAFF. The DNA for the CDR3 is TGTGCCAGCAGCTTTTACGGCGGGAACACTGAAGCTTTCTTT.

This chain uses TRBV7-8 with TRBJ2-7; D possibly corresponds to TRBD2 (6 bases). The V end was cut by 8 bases, the J end by 4 bases, with 15 bases between. Per germline, CDR1 SGHVS and CDR2 FQNEAQ. The CDR3 is 13 residues long. The CDR3 sequence: CASGFGSWYEQYF. The CDR3 DNA follows: TGTGCCAGCGGTTTCGGGAGTTGGTACGAGCAGTACTTC.

This chain connects TRBV29-1 to TRBJ2-4, with D possibly being TRBD2 (5 bases). The CDR3 totals 13 residues. Trimming removed 4 bases from V and 8 bases from J, with 15 bases in between. Germline V gene lookup returns CDR1 SQVTM and CDR2 ANQGSEA. DNA of the CDR3: TGCAGCGTTGTAAGGCGGGCCGGCGACATTCAGTACTTC. It is translated as CSVVRRAGDIQYF.